This T cell receptor (beta chain) was obtained from a study of control samples from healthy donors and cancer patients. Germline V gene sequence: CDR1 ENHRY, CDR2 SYGVKD. J lost 4 bases, V lost 2 bases, and 4 bases had no gene match. The CDR3 has 14 residues. The data were produced by immunoSEQ multiplex PCR, yet TCRdb's version contains in-frame clones alone and is incomplete. The table lists approximately 160,000 clones, about 94% of them singletons. This clonotype originated in a woman between 55 and 75 years old in good health. This sequence joins TRBV10-3 and TRBJ1-2; TRBD1 agrees at 7 bases. Material: blood. CDR3 nucleotides: TGTGCCATCAGTGAGGAGGACAGGCCCTATGGCTACACCTTC. Residues: CAISEEDRPYGYTF.